This T cell receptor (beta chain) was profiled in a study of cytomegalovirus exposure and HLA in healthy donors. In the study overall: A prior study identified 110 million or so unique TCR beta sequences from some 180 million T cells.

V lost 6 bases to trimming and J lost 3 bases; unmatched junction nucleotides: 11. The CDR3 has 15 amino acids. Germline-derived CDR1 and CDR2 are LNHDA and SQIVND (reference sequence). Concerning this clone itself: Antigen unknown.

General observations from the study: Trimming of TCR beta V- and J-genes showed a link, identified in a later analysis, to a missense DCLRE1C variant.

Amplification used 60 Vbeta primers and 13 Jbeta primers. Clones were read by immunoSEQ multiplex PCR, and TCRdb kept only the in-frame ones, dropping some. The sample has fewer than 100,000 clones. J is TRBJ2-7 and V is TRBV19; 7 bases are a match to TRBD1. Sample: PBMCs. The clonotype originates from a man between 45 and 60 years old in good health and CMV-seronegative. CDR3 in amino acids: CASRARDRYNYEQYF. CDR3 coding DNA: TGTGCCAGTAGGGCCCGGGACAGATATAACTACGAGCAGTACTTC.